These 2 T cell receptor beta chains came from one sample sequenced in a study of T cells in Graves' hyperthyroidism and ophthalmopathy. The source material, RNA transcripts, was used to amplify TCR beta CDR3 regions. When the TCR CDR3 underwent first-round RT-PCR, the HTBI primer set was used. A single record per CDR3 protein comes from TCRdb applying MiXCR to the multiplex PCR reads. This sample has 450,000 to 700,000 distinct CDR3 sequences, with just over 45% found just once. The sample comprised peripheral blood or thyroid tissue (not recorded which). The source of these receptors is a woman aged 18-35 years with Graves' hyperthyroidism.

This clonotype has ten or more counts. The rearrangement joins TRBV12-3 or TRBV12-4 to TRBJ1-2; 9 bases match TRBD1. The CDR3 loop spans 14 amino acids. The ends lost 6 bases at V and 2 bases at J; junction bases unmatched: 4. CDR3 protein: CASRTGTGNYGYTF. In nucleotides, the CDR3 is TGTGCCAGCAGAACCGGGACAGGGAACTATGGCTACACCTTC.

The V and J genes are TRBV2 and TRBJ2-1; a weak D match, TRBD2 (6 bases). The CDR3 contains 14 residues. Trimming shortened V by 4 bases and J by 4 bases, and 11 bases separated the two germline ends. CDR1 and CDR2 (germline): SNHLY, FYNNEI. The CDR3 DNA is TGTGCCAGCAGTGGGGAGCGGGCATACAATGAGCAGTTCTTC. Encoded protein: CASSGERAYNEQFF.